This TCR beta chain is drawn from a study of T cell changes during pregnancy in multiple sclerosis. The protocol was immunoSEQ multiplex PCR, while the TCRdb copy is restricted to in-frame clones and leaves out a portion. This repertoire shows around 35,000 clones, 90% found once; its top ten account for about 5%. From germline, CDR1 is SGHVS and CDR2 FQNEAQ. V lost 3 bases and J 5 bases, leaving 17 bases between the germline ends. The CDR3 length is 16 residues. The chain employs TRBV7-8 and TRBJ2-1; the D gene is possibly TRBD2 (6 bases). The TCR comes from a female donor with multiple sclerosis, enrolled in a pregnancy study. The source material was CD8+ T cells from peripheral blood mononuclear cells, sampled after pregnancy. The CDR3 reads CASSFPSGGTDNEQFF. The CDR3 DNA reads TGTGCCAGCAGCTTCCCAAGTGGGGGGACCGACAATGAGCAGTTCTTC.